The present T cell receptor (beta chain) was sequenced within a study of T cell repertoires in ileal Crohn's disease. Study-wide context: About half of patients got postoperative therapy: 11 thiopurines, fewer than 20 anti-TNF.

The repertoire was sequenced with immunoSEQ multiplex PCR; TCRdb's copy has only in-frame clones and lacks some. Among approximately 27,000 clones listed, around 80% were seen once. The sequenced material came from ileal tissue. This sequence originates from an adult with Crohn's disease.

This chain's CDR3 is CASKGESTEAFF. The CDR3, as DNA: TGTGCCAGCAAGGGGGAGAGCACTGAAGCTTTCTTT. The chain recombines TRBV7-3 with TRBJ1-1, with D possibly matching TRBD1 (6 bases). Trimming shortened V by 7 bases and J by 4 bases, and 10 bases separated the two germline ends. Germline assignment: CDR1 SGHTA and CDR2 FQGTGA. The CDR3 sequence is 12 residues long.